This T cell receptor beta chain emerged from a study of early T cells in non-severe SARS-CoV-2 infection. Via MiXCR, TCRdb re-called the 5' RACE reads, giving one row per CDR3 protein. Here the sample spans tens of thousands of distinct CDR3 sequences, roughly a tenth being singletons. The germline V gene encodes CDR1 MNHEY and CDR2 SMNVEV (reference sequence). This CDR3 has 16 residues. Trimming removed 8 bases from V and 7 bases from J, with 24 bases in between. In this sample, this clonotype turned up many times. Sequencing was carried out using whole blood. The J gene is TRBJ2-1, the V gene TRBV27, with D possibly being TRBD2 (6 bases). The sequence was collected from an adult who was a healthcare worker with PCR-confirmed SARS-CoV-2 infection or an uninfected control (not recorded which). Here the CDR3 reads CASETPRAGTWNEQFF. CDR3 sequence (DNA): TGTGCCAGCGAGACACCGCGGGCAGGGACTTGGAATGAGCAGTTCTTC.